A selection of T cell receptor beta chains follows, all from one sample in a study of blood T cell repertoires in COVID-19. Profiled with immunoSEQ multiplex PCR; TCRdb holds only in-frame clones, not every one. The data contain just over 650,000 clones, over 80% of them singletons. The sequenced material came from peripheral blood. Every receptor here comes from a woman between 18 and 29 years old with acute or convalescent COVID-19. Each CDR3 is given with its conserved first and last residue. D genes are given only for firm matches. Clone sizes are given selectively: once, few, many, or a class where the clone is expanded.

cdr3_length j_call d_call v_call clone_size cdr3_nt cdr3_aa
12 TRBJ1-2 TRBD1 TRBV29-1 . TGCAGCGTTTTGGGACAGGGTAAGGGCTACACCTTC CSVLGQGKGYTF
15 TRBJ2-3 . TRBV5-5 . TGTGCCAGCAGCTTGGATGGGACTAGCACAGATACGCAGTATTTT CASSLDGTSTDTQYF
16 TRBJ1-3 . TRBV3-1/TRBV3-2 . TGTGCCAGCAGCCAAGATTGGAGGGAATTCGGAAACACCATATATTTT CASSQDWREFGNTIYF
14 TRBJ1-6 . TRBV5-4 . TGTGCCAGCAGCAGGCAGGGTAACAATTCACCCCTCCACTTT CASSRQGNNSPLHF
16 TRBJ2-3 TRBD2 TRBV5-1 . TGCGCCAGCAGCTTGAGAGCGGGGGGGCCGTCAGATACGCAGTATTTT CASSLRAGGPSDTQYF
16 TRBJ1-2 . TRBV5-6 . TGTGCCAGCAGCTCCCGTTCCTTACCCACTCCCTATGGCTACACCTTC CASSSRSLPTPYGYTF
15 TRBJ2-4 TRBD2 TRBV6-2/TRBV6-3 . TGTGCCAGCAGTTGGACTAGCGGGGGGGGTAGCATTCAGTACTTC CASSWTSGGGSIQYF
14 TRBJ1-1 . TRBV10-2 . TGCGCCAGCAGTGAGTCTGGGGGGAGTACTGAAGCTTTCTTT CASSESGGSTEAFF
19 TRBJ2-7 . TRBV10-3 . TGTGCCATCAGCACACTTGACAGAGAAGGGCGCATAGTCCCCTACGAGCAGTACTTC CAISTLDREGRIVPYEQYF
16 TRBJ1-2 TRBD1 TRBV3-1/TRBV3-2 . TGTGCCAGCAGCCAAAGGCTGGGACAGGGAGACTATGGCTACACCTTC CASSQRLGQGDYGYTF
18 TRBJ2-1 TRBD2 TRBV2 . TGTGCCAGCACGCTGCCGGTAGCGGGGGGCTTTCCCTACAATGAGCAGTTCTTC CASTLPVAGGFPYNEQFF
17 TRBJ1-2 . TRBV9 . TGTGCCAGCAGCGCAGAACGAGGCGGGGGGCGGTCGGCTGGCTACACCTTC CASSAERGGGRSAGYTF
18 TRBJ1-3 TRBD1 TRBV18 . TGTGCCAGCTCATCTACTTCGGGACAGTCCCTCTCTGGAAACACCATATATTTT CASSSTSGQSLSGNTIYF
16 TRBJ1-2 . TRBV2 . TGTGCCAGCAGTGATTTAAGGGGAAGTGTGGGTTATGGCTACACCTTC CASSDLRGSVGYGYTF
13 TRBJ1-2 . TRBV9 . TGTGCCAGCAGCTTACAGGGCAACTATGGCTACACCTTC CASSLQGNYGYTF
15 TRBJ2-7 . TRBV9 few TGTGCCAGCAGCGTAGGGGGGGATAGTAGCCACGAGCAGTACTTC CASSVGGDSSHEQYF
15 TRBJ1-5 . TRBV5-8 . TGTGCCAGCAGCGCCGTGGGGGGTGCAAGTCAGCCCCAGCATTTT CASSAVGGASQPQHF
17 TRBJ1-1 . TRBV5-1 . TGCGCCAGCAGCTTGTTCCGTGGGGAGGGCTGGAACACTGAAGCTTTCTTT CASSLFRGEGWNTEAFF
12 TRBJ1-5 . TRBV6-6 . TGTGCCAGCAAGGTAGCCAATCAGCCCCAGCATTTT CASKVANQPQHF
16 TRBJ1-2 . TRBV4-2 . TGTGCCAGCAGCCAAGATTGGGGCGAAACAAACTATGGCTACACCTTC CASSQDWGETNYGYTF
16 TRBJ1-5 . TRBV15 . TGTGCCACCAGCAGAGATCGTCGGGGGAGCAATCAGCCCCAGCATTTT CATSRDRRGSNQPQHF
14 TRBJ1-1 TRBD1 TRBV27 . TGTGCCAGCAGTTTTGGGACAGGGGGCACTGAAGCTTTCTTT CASSFGTGGTEAFF
14 TRBJ1-6 . TRBV3-1/TRBV3-2 . TGTGCCAGCAGCCGAGACAGGCACACCTCACCCCTCCACTTT CASSRDRHTSPLHF
12 TRBJ1-2 . TRBV13 few TGTGCCAGCAGCCTTCAGGGATTTGGCTACACCTTC CASSLQGFGYTF
15 TRBJ1-3 . TRBV4-3 . TGCGCCAGCAGCCAAAGACACTCCTCTGGAAACACCATATATTTT CASSQRHSSGNTIYF
12 TRBJ2-4 TRBD1 TRBV29-1 . TGCAGCGTTCGGGACAGGGCAAACATTCAGTACTTC CSVRDRANIQYF
13 TRBJ2-3 . TRBV7-9 . TGTGCCAGTGGGGGGGCTAACACAGATACGCAGTATTTT CASGGANTDTQYF
15 TRBJ1-6 . TRBV7-2 . TGTGCCAGCAGCTTAGTCGTACAGAATAATTCACCCCTCCACTTT CASSLVVQNNSPLHF
14 TRBJ2-7 TRBD1 TRBV5-1 . TGCGCCAGCAGTTTGGGACAGGGGGCCGACGAGCAGTACTTC CASSLGQGADEQYF
14 TRBJ1-3 . TRBV9 . TGTGCCAGCACCCGGACGGGGACTCGAAACACCATATATTTT CASTRTGTRNTIYF
18 TRBJ1-6 TRBD1 TRBV10-3 . TGTGCCATCGGTCGGGTCCGGGACAGGGGGCATGGTAATTCACCCCTCCACTTT CAIGRVRDRGHGNSPLHF
18 TRBJ1-5 . TRBV6-2/TRBV6-3 . TGTGCCAGCAGCACCTCAGGGTCCAGGGTAGCAATGAATCAGCCCCAGCATTTT CASSTSGSRVAMNQPQHF
13 TRBJ2-7 TRBD1 TRBV5-6 . TGTGCCAGCAGTTTGGGACAGTCCTACGAGCAGTACTTC CASSLGQSYEQYF
16 TRBJ2-2 TRBD2 TRBV27 . TGTGCCAGCAGTTTCCAGCGGGGGGGATTCAGCGGGGAGCTGTTTTTT CASSFQRGGFSGELFF
15 TRBJ1-5 . TRBV6-5 . TGTGCCAGCAGTTACTCCTGGGAGGGCAATCAGCCCCAGCATTTT CASSYSWEGNQPQHF
13 TRBJ2-3 . TRBV10-3 . TGTGCCATCAGTGAGGTCTACACAGATACGCAGTATTTT CAISEVYTDTQYF
13 TRBJ1-2 . TRBV4-1 . TGCGCCAGCAGCCTTAGGGGGACCCTTGGCTACACCTTC CASSLRGTLGYTF
15 TRBJ1-1 . TRBV19 . TGTGCCAGTTCTAATAGTCTCTCACTGAACACTGAAGCTTTCTTT CASSNSLSLNTEAFF
16 TRBJ1-2 TRBD1 TRBV7-2 . TGTGCCAGCAGCTTAGTAGGGACAGGGGTTAACTATGGCTACACCTTC CASSLVGTGVNYGYTF
13 TRBJ1-2 . TRBV7-9 . TGTGCCAGCAGCTTTGAGGGGGTGGATGGCTACACCTTC CASSFEGVDGYTF
13 TRBJ2-7 TRBD1 TRBV24-1 . TGTGCCACCAGTGACCGGGACAGCTACGAGCAGTACTTC CATSDRDSYEQYF
17 TRBJ2-7 TRBD2 TRBV18 . TGTGCCAGCTCACCCAACTCACTAGCGAAGTTTTCCTACGAGCAGTACTTC CASSPNSLAKFSYEQYF
13 TRBJ1-1 . TRBV27 . TGTGCCAGCAGGCCAGGCACGAACACTGAAGCTTTCTTT CASRPGTNTEAFF
18 TRBJ2-2 TRBD1 TRBV24-1 . TGTGCCACCAGTGATACACGACAGGGGACGATGGTCACCGGGGAGCTGTTTTTT CATSDTRQGTMVTGELFF
15 TRBJ2-1 . TRBV28 . TGTGCCAGCAGTTTTTTTGGGGGGAGAAGGAATGAGCAGTTCTTC CASSFFGGRRNEQFF
12 TRBJ2-1 TRBD2 TRBV6-5 . TGTGCCAGCCGGGAGGGTCCCAATGAGCAGTTCTTC CASREGPNEQFF
16 TRBJ2-1 . TRBV5-5 . TGTGCCAGCAGCTGGGGGGTCGGCCATCCCTACAATGAGCAGTTCTTC CASSWGVGHPYNEQFF
15 TRBJ2-7 . TRBV2 . TGTGCCAGCAGACTTGGGGCGTCCGACGTCTACGAGCAGTACTTC CASRLGASDVYEQYF
13 TRBJ2-1 . TRBV7-8 . TGTGCCAGCAGCTTCGGGGCCTACAATGAGCAGTTCTTC CASSFGAYNEQFF
11 TRBJ1-2 . TRBV5-6 . TGTGCCAGCAGTTTAACACACGGCTACACCTTC CASSLTHGYTF
13 TRBJ1-5 . TRBV19 . TGTGCCAGTACCTTAGGGGGGGGTCAGCCCCAGCATTTT CASTLGGGQPQHF
15 TRBJ2-1 . TRBV7-2 . TGTGCCAGCAGCTCCCCCTCGACAGGTTACAATGAGCAGTTCTTC CASSSPSTGYNEQFF
13 TRBJ1-5 . TRBV12-3/TRBV12-4 . TGTGCCAGCTCCTCCGGACTCAATCAGCCCCAGCATTTT CASSSGLNQPQHF
16 TRBJ2-2 TRBD1 TRBV7-2 . TGTGCCAGCAGCTTACTGGGACAGGGTTCAGGCGGGGAGCTGTTTTTT CASSLLGQGSGGELFF